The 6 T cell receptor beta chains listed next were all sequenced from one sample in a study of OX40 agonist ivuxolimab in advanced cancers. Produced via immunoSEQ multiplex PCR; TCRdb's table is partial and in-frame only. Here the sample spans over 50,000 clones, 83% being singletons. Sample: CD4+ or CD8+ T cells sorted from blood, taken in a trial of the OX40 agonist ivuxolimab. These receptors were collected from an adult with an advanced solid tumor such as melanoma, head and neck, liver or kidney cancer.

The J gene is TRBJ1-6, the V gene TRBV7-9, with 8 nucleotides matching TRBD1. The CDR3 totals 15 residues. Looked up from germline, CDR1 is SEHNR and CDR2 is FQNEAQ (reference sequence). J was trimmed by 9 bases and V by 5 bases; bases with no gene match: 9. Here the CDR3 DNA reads TGTGCCAGCAGCCGAGTGGGACAGGCGAGTTCACCCCTCCACTTT. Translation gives CASSRVGQASSPLHF.

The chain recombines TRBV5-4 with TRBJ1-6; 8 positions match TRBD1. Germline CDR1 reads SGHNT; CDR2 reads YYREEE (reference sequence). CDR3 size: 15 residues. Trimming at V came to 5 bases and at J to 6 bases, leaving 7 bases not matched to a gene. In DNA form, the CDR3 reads TGTGCCAGCAGAGACGGACAGGGACCTAATTCACCCCTCCACTTT. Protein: CASRDGQGPNSPLHF.

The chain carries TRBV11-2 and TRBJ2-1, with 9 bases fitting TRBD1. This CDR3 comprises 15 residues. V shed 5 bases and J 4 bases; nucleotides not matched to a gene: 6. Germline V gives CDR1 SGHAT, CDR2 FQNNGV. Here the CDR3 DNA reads TGTGCCAGCAGCCCAGGACAGGGGCTTTACAATGAGCAGTTCTTC. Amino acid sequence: CASSPGQGLYNEQFF.

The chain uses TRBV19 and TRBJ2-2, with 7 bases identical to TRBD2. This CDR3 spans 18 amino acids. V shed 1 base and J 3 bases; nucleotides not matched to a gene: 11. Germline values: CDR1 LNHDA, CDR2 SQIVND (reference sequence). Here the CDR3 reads CASSIGPLAGVYTGELFF. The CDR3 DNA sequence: TGTGCCAGTAGTATAGGTCCCCTTGCGGGAGTCTACACCGGGGAGCTGTTTTTT.

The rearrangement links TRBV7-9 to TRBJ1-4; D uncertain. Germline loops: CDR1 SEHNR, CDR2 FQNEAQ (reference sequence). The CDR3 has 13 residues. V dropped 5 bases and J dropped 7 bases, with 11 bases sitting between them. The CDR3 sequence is CASSAAFAEKLFF. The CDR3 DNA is TGTGCCAGCAGCGCAGCTTTCGCTGAAAAACTGTTTTTT.

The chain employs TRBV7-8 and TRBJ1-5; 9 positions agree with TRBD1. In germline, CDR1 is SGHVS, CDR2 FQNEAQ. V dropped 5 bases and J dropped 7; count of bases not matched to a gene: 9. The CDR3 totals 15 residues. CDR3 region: CASSPWTGEGQPQHF. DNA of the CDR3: TGTGCCAGCAGCCCTTGGACAGGGGAGGGACAGCCCCAGCATTTT.